A selection of T cell receptor beta chains follows, all from one sample in a study of identical twins. TCRdb re-called the 5' RACE reads with MiXCR, one entry per CDR3 protein. The repertoire holds 450,000 or so distinct CDR3 sequences, approximately 15% seen once, with roughly 0.5% in the top ten. This sample was shared with a second study, whose subject was yellow fever vaccine responses in identical twins.

The specimen was CD4+ T cells sorted from blood. The receptors derive from a woman under 30 in good health. CDR3s include the opening cysteine and the closing phenylalanine or tryptophan. Each record gives: D gene, V gene, J gene, clone size, CDR3 protein, CDR3 DNA. A D gene is named only where the DNA matches it firmly. A row's size may be missing; if present it is once, few, many or a size class.

.	TRBV5-1	TRBJ2-3	few	CASSLDLKADTQYF	TGCGCCAGCAGCTTGGATCTTAAGGCAGATACGCAGTATTTT
TRBD1	TRBV4-1	TRBJ2-2	many	CASSRQGYTGELFF	TGCGCCAGCAGCCGACAGGGTTACACCGGGGAGCTGTTTTTT
.	TRBV3-1	TRBJ2-7	few	CASSLEGDSYEQYF	TGTGCCAGCAGCCTGGAGGGGGACTCCTACGAGCAGTACTTC
.	TRBV28	TRBJ2-5	few	CASRTIGTQYF	TGTGCCAGCAGGACAATCGGGACCCAGTACTTC
TRBD2	TRBV4-2	TRBJ2-7	.	CASSQEAGGFYEQYF	TGTGCCAGCAGCCAAGAAGCGGGGGGTTTTTACGAGCAGTACTTC
.	TRBV12-3/TRBV12-4	TRBJ2-1	few	CASSLRPGGTDEQFF	TGTGCCAGCAGTCTCCGTCCTGGGGGGACGGATGAGCAGTTCTTC
.	TRBV7-2	TRBJ2-6	.	CATGQRANVLTF	TGTGCCACGGGGCAGAGGGCCAACGTCCTGACTTTC
.	TRBV3-1	TRBJ2-7	few	CASGRSDYSYEQYF	TGTGCCAGCGGGAGGTCGGACTATTCCTACGAGCAGTACTTC
TRBD2	TRBV20-1	TRBJ2-1	few	CSARDVAGGLYNEQFF	TGCAGTGCTAGAGATGTCGCGGGAGGGCTCTACAATGAGCAGTTCTTC
.	TRBV29-1	TRBJ2-1	few	CSVRTGKAINNEQFF	TGCAGCGTTCGGACGGGGAAAGCAATAAACAATGAGCAGTTCTTC
TRBD2	TRBV29-1	TRBJ2-7	.	CSVAATSKTEQYF	TGCAGCGTAGCCGCGACTAGCAAGACCGAGCAGTACTTC
TRBD2	TRBV12-3/TRBV12-4	TRBJ2-3	.	CAISFPLTSGGGTDTQYF	TGTGCCATCAGTTTCCCCCTGACTAGCGGGGGTGGCACAGATACGCAGTATTTT
.	TRBV24-1	TRBJ2-2	many	CATRQGPGELFF	TGTGCCACCCGCCAGGGACCCGGGGAGCTGTTTTTT
TRBD2	TRBV20-1	TRBJ2-5	.	CSALTSGRETQYF	TGCAGTGCACTGACTAGCGGGAGAGAGACCCAGTACTTC
TRBD2	TRBV18	TRBJ2-3	few	CASSPGLVGDTQYF	TGTGCCAGCTCACCGGGACTAGTGGGAGATACGCAGTATTTT
.	TRBV3-1	TRBJ2-5	.	CASSQSHKGKETQYF	TGTGCCAGCAGCCAAAGCCATAAAGGGAAAGAGACCCAGTACTTC
.	TRBV29-1	TRBJ2-1	many	CSVSTEYNEQFF	TGCAGCGTGTCGACGGAGTACAATGAGCAGTTCTTC
TRBD1	TRBV9	TRBJ2-3	.	CASSGRTTGNTDTQYF	TGTGCCAGCAGCGGACGGACGACAGGGAATACAGATACGCAGTATTTT
TRBD2	TRBV27	TRBJ2-3	.	CASSKASKVAGTTDTQYF	TGTGCCAGCAGTAAAGCCTCCAAGGTAGCGGGGACCACAGATACGCAGTATTTT
TRBD1	TRBV30	TRBJ2-7	.	CAWRDGTGRTYEQYF	TGTGCCTGGAGGGACGGGACAGGGCGTACCTACGAGCAGTACTTC
.	TRBV27	TRBJ1-2	few	CASRLRGGYGYTF	TGTGCCAGCAGACTCAGGGGAGGGTATGGCTACACCTTC
.	TRBV15	TRBJ1-1	few	CATSRAGTRNTEAFF	TGTGCCACCAGCAGAGCTGGGACACGGAACACTGAAGCTTTCTTT
.	TRBV7-6	TRBJ2-7	few	CASSLPREQYF	TGTGCCAGCAGCTTACCTCGGGAGCAGTACTTC
.	TRBV7-3	TRBJ2-6	.	CASSLGFWDSGANVLTF	TGTGCCAGCAGCTTAGGTTTTTGGGACTCTGGGGCCAACGTCCTGACTTTC
TRBD1	TRBV2	TRBJ2-2	few	CASSGGQGAANTGELFF	TGTGCCAGCAGTGGAGGACAGGGGGCAGCGAACACCGGGGAGCTGTTTTTT
TRBD2	TRBV27	TRBJ2-7	.	CASMGLAGPYEQYF	TGTGCCAGCATGGGACTAGCGGGACCCTACGAGCAGTACTTC
.	TRBV10-3	TRBJ2-7	many	CAISEEGGYEQYF	TGTGCCATCAGTGAGGAGGGGGGGTACGAGCAGTACTTC
.	TRBV7-3	TRBJ2-5	once	CASSRGVRETQYF	TGTGCCAGCAGTCGAGGTGTTCGTGAGACCCAGTACTTC
.	TRBV4-2	TRBJ2-2	few	CASSQGDGSGELFF	TGTGCCAGCAGCCAAGGGGACGGGAGCGGGGAGCTGTTTTTT
TRBD2	TRBV30	TRBJ2-3	.	CAWRRTTGGADTQYF	TGTGCCTGGAGACGGACGACGGGAGGGGCAGATACGCAGTATTTT
TRBD1	TRBV29-1	TRBJ1-5	.	CSVQTGISNQPQHF	TGCAGCGTTCAGACAGGGATTAGCAATCAGCCCCAGCATTTT
TRBD2	TRBV20-1	TRBJ2-2	few	CSAIALLASNGELFF	TGCAGTGCCATCGCCTTACTAGCGAGTAACGGGGAGCTGTTTTTT
TRBD1	TRBV7-2	TRBJ2-7	.	CASSMDRAYEQYF	TGTGCCAGCAGCATGGACAGGGCATACGAGCAGTACTTC
TRBD2	TRBV9	TRBJ2-5	few	CASSVGAGGDKTQYF	TGTGCCAGCAGCGTAGGGGCGGGGGGCGACAAGACCCAGTACTTC
.	TRBV6-5	TRBJ2-7	few	CASSYSKGAVRYF	TGTGCCAGCAGTTACTCGAAAGGTGCGGTGCGGTACTTC
.	TRBV29-1	TRBJ2-3	.	CSLISNTDTQYF	TGCAGCCTAATATCCAACACAGATACGCAGTATTTT
TRBD1	TRBV3-1	TRBJ1-1	.	CASSRWDSNTEAFF	TGTGCCAGCAGCCGGTGGGACAGCAACACTGAAGCTTTCTTT
.	TRBV2	TRBJ2-1	.	CASTGQGGGEQFF	TGTGCCAGCACGGGGCAGGGTGGAGGTGAGCAGTTCTTC
.	TRBV24-1	TRBJ2-3	.	CATSDPGPKSTDTQYF	TGTGCCACCAGTGACCCCGGACCGAAAAGCACAGATACGCAGTATTTT
TRBD1	TRBV18	TRBJ2-7	.	CASSPSSGQGAYEQYF	TGTGCCAGCTCACCATCCAGCGGACAGGGGGCCTACGAGCAGTACTTC
.	TRBV6-2/TRBV6-3	TRBJ1-3	many	CASSYGTSSGNTIYF	TGTGCCAGCAGTTACGGGACAAGCTCTGGAAACACCATATATTTT
.	TRBV7-9	TRBJ2-5	few	CASSLILGGQYF	TGTGCCAGCAGCTTAATTCTCGGGGGCCAGTACTTC
.	TRBV20-1	TRBJ1-1	few	CSAQGRMNTEAFF	TGCAGTGCGCAGGGGCGGATGAACACTGAAGCTTTCTTT
TRBD2	TRBV7-2	TRBJ2-1	.	CASSKGLARNEQFF	TGTGCCAGCAGCAAGGGACTAGCGAGGAATGAGCAGTTCTTC
TRBD1	TRBV29-1	TRBJ1-1	.	CSGGNRGDTEAFF	TGCAGCGGAGGAAACAGGGGGGACACTGAAGCTTTCTTT
TRBD2	TRBV28	TRBJ2-2	few	CASSLRGGHTGELFF	TGTGCCAGCAGTTTACGGGGGGGGCACACCGGGGAGCTGTTTTTT